This TCR beta chain was identified in a study of cytomegalovirus exposure and HLA in healthy donors (TCRdb year 2017). For context, the study as a whole: The 700 or so repertoires of the first cohort and the 110 or so validation repertoires were produced on the same platform, according to a later analysis. The aim of the study was to test whether cataloging public T cell receptors could identify signatures of past pathogen exposure. In addition to the first cohort of around 670 subjects, a separate validation cohort of over 90 different subjects was used. To predict cytomegalovirus infection status, the study combined high-throughput TCR immunosequencing, statistical association of individual TCRs with disease status, and machine learning.

The donors belonged to the validation cohort of over a hundred subjects, which was separate from the roughly 680-subject first cohort. Per the germline V gene (reference sequence), SGHAT is the CDR1 and FQDESV is the CDR2. From its cysteine to its phenylalanine, the CDR3 spans 14 amino acids. Here the CDR3 DNA is all that survives: 42 bases in frame from base 1. Trimming costs V 3 bases and J 4 bases, and their ends lie 12 bases apart. Summary of the overall study and its limitations: All 130 or so repertoires were used to score co-occurrence in the validation cohort in a later analysis, because that analysis had no HLA typing for the cohort. Cytomegalovirus status was reported to be diagnosed by the classifier with high specificity and sensitivity in both the original and validation cohorts. A later analysis found that TCRs clustered in the first cohort also tended to co-occur in the 110 or so validation repertoires, with more than 90% of cluster scores above 0. The study gave a list of more than 150 TCR beta chains associated with cytomegalovirus. It was suggested by the authors that the approach could potentially be generalized to other disease states and immunological phenotypes. Three of the identified cytomegalovirus-associated TCR beta chains were confirmed in vitro to be specific for cytomegalovirus antigens. While some public TCRs were present in many individuals, most TCR sequences turned up only very rarely across donors.

Details on this clone: Which antigen it targets is not known. No base quality values were provided; no much bigger clone lies one nucleotide off.

Receptors were amplified or captured by the immunoSEQ multiplex PCR assay. Regarding the original processing steps: To diagnose cytomegalovirus status from the catalog of TCR beta chain sequences, a statistical classification framework was built. TCRdb re-hosts the immuneACCESS table, in-frame sequences only. Its copies lack some clones; in the studies checked, an unresolved V gene accounts for under half of them, and the cause for the rest is not known. Clonal size and the V and J genes are those of that table, whereas D and trimming came from the DNA. This sample lists 65,000 to 70,000 clones; about 90% were detected once. Around 3% of the sample is held by the ten biggest clonotypes.

This clonotype was obtained from a young man in good health and CMV-seronegative. The rearranged segments are TRBV11-1 and TRBJ1-2; no D gene can be assigned with confidence. Sample: PBMCs. The nucleotides are TGTGCCAGCAGCTTTTCCGGCGGCCTCTATGGCTACACCTTC. This is translated as CASSFSGGLYGYTF.